This is a list of T cell receptor beta chains from one sample in a study of beta chain features in type 1 diabetes. Only in-frame clones appear in the TCRdb table, and some are missing; sequencing was by immunoSEQ multiplex PCR. The table lists some 200,000 clones, approximately 11% of them singletons. The sample comprised central memory CD4+ T cells from blood. These receptors all stem from a man younger than 35 in good health. Both conserved end residues are part of each CDR3. The D gene is left open where the match is weak. Size tells how often a clone was seen (once, few, many) or the class of an expanded clone, and some rows leave it out.

d_gene: TRBD2
v_gene: TRBV29-1
abundance: many
j_gene: TRBJ2-7
CDR3aa: CSVDAGVGEQYF
CDR3nt: TGCAGCGTTGACGCGGGAGTGGGCGAGCAGTACTTC

d_gene: TRBD1
v_gene: TRBV27
abundance: few
j_gene: TRBJ1-1
CDR3aa: CASTPRGQGSGVEAFF
CDR3nt: TGTGCCAGCACCCCCCGGGGACAGGGGTCCGGGGTAGAAGCTTTCTTT

d_gene: .
v_gene: TRBV27
abundance: .
j_gene: TRBJ1-1
CDR3aa: CASSFRGVNTEAFF
CDR3nt: TGTGCCAGCAGTTTCAGGGGAGTCAACACTGAAGCTTTCTTT

d_gene: .
v_gene: TRBV18
abundance: medium-sized
j_gene: TRBJ2-6
CDR3aa: CASSPTQGTGANVLTF
CDR3nt: TGTGCCAGCTCACCAACCCAGGGAACAGGGGCCAACGTCCTGACTTTC

d_gene: .
v_gene: TRBV4-3
abundance: many
j_gene: TRBJ1-2
CDR3aa: CASSQSLGYYGYTF
CDR3nt: TGCGCCAGCAGCCAATCCTTAGGCTACTATGGCTACACCTTC

d_gene: .
v_gene: TRBV29-1
abundance: few
j_gene: TRBJ2-7
CDR3aa: CSVVPGEGEQYF
CDR3nt: TGCAGCGTTGTGCCAGGGGAAGGCGAGCAGTACTTC

d_gene: .
v_gene: TRBV11-2
abundance: few
j_gene: TRBJ2-4
CDR3aa: CASSLGFYGPLAKNIQYF
CDR3nt: TGTGCCAGCAGCTTAGGATTTTACGGCCCGCTAGCCAAAAACATTCAGTACTTC

d_gene: TRBD2
v_gene: TRBV4-3
abundance: .
j_gene: TRBJ2-1
CDR3aa: CASSQTSGRALRNEQFF
CDR3nt: TGCGCCAGCAGCCAAACGAGCGGGAGGGCCCTTAGGAATGAGCAGTTCTTC

d_gene: TRBD2
v_gene: TRBV18
abundance: .
j_gene: TRBJ2-7
CDR3aa: CASSPLGTSGSMEPYEQYF
CDR3nt: TGTGCCAGCTCACCGCTGGGGACTAGCGGGAGTATGGAGCCCTACGAGCAGTACTTC

d_gene: .
v_gene: TRBV29-1
abundance: .
j_gene: TRBJ1-1
CDR3aa: CSGNLQGTEAFF
CDR3nt: TGCAGCGGCAATCTCCAGGGCACTGAAGCTTTCTTT

d_gene: .
v_gene: TRBV7-2
abundance: few
j_gene: TRBJ1-2
CDR3aa: CASSSPRTGYYGYTF
CDR3nt: TGTGCCAGCAGCTCCCCCCGGACCGGATACTATGGCTACACCTTC

d_gene: TRBD2
v_gene: TRBV7-9
abundance: many
j_gene: TRBJ2-3
CDR3aa: CASRKIGLAGAVGTDTQYF
CDR3nt: TGTGCCAGCAGGAAAATCGGACTAGCGGGAGCGGTGGGCACAGATACGCAGTATTTT

d_gene: TRBD2
v_gene: TRBV9
abundance: few
j_gene: TRBJ2-1
CDR3aa: CASSVAGAGGSYNEQFF
CDR3nt: TGTGCCAGCAGCGTAGCGGGTGCGGGAGGGTCCTACAATGAGCAGTTCTTC

d_gene: .
v_gene: TRBV4-3
abundance: many
j_gene: TRBJ2-4
CDR3aa: CASSQDRNIQYF
CDR3nt: TGCGCCAGCAGCCAAGATAGGAACATTCAGTACTTC

d_gene: TRBD1
v_gene: TRBV10-3
abundance: few
j_gene: TRBJ2-3
CDR3aa: CAIGQGSDTDTQYF
CDR3nt: TGTGCCATCGGACAGGGAAGCGACACAGATACGCAGTATTTT

d_gene: TRBD2
v_gene: TRBV11-2
abundance: .
j_gene: TRBJ2-3
CDR3aa: CASSLGASGRDTDTQYF
CDR3nt: TGTGCCAGCAGCTTAGGGGCAAGCGGGAGGGACACAGATACGCAGTATTTT

d_gene: TRBD1
v_gene: TRBV18
abundance: few
j_gene: TRBJ2-4
CDR3aa: CASSPLETGFTNIQYF
CDR3nt: TGTGCCAGCTCACCACTCGAGACAGGGTTTACAAACATTCAGTACTTC

d_gene: .
v_gene: TRBV30
abundance: few
j_gene: TRBJ2-6
CDR3aa: CAWGLPSSGANVLTF
CDR3nt: TGTGCCTGGGGACTTCCGAGCTCTGGGGCCAACGTCCTGACTTTC

d_gene: .
v_gene: TRBV7-2
abundance: .
j_gene: TRBJ1-5
CDR3aa: CASSPPREGRWSQPQHF
CDR3nt: TGTGCCAGCAGCCCCCCTCGGGAGGGGCGTTGGAGTCAGCCCCAGCATTTT

d_gene: TRBD1
v_gene: TRBV29-1
abundance: .
j_gene: TRBJ2-7
CDR3aa: CSVTGVSYEQYF
CDR3nt: TGCAGCGTGACAGGGGTCTCCTACGAGCAGTACTTC

d_gene: .
v_gene: TRBV30
abundance: .
j_gene: TRBJ2-1
CDR3aa: CAWSSTWISNEQFF
CDR3nt: TGTGCCTGGAGTAGTACGTGGATCAGCAATGAGCAGTTCTTC

d_gene: .
v_gene: TRBV7-9
abundance: few
j_gene: TRBJ2-1
CDR3aa: CASTLDLRGGQFF
CDR3nt: TGTGCCAGCACCCTAGACCTACGGGGAGGGCAGTTCTTC

d_gene: .
v_gene: TRBV7-9
abundance: few
j_gene: TRBJ2-5
CDR3aa: CASSLSAGRAETQYF
CDR3nt: TGTGCCAGCAGCTTATCTGCGGGGCGGGCGGAGACCCAGTACTTC

d_gene: .
v_gene: TRBV7-2
abundance: .
j_gene: TRBJ1-4
CDR3aa: CASSSDSTTNEKLFF
CDR3nt: TGTGCCAGCAGCTCAGACAGCACAACTAATGAAAAACTGTTTTTT

d_gene: .
v_gene: TRBV29-1
abundance: few
j_gene: TRBJ2-4
CDR3aa: CSVASSGTAKNIQYF
CDR3nt: TGCAGCGTGGCCAGCTCCGGGACAGCCAAAAACATTCAGTACTTC

d_gene: TRBD2
v_gene: TRBV6-1
abundance: .
j_gene: TRBJ2-7
CDR3aa: CASGRLRGYMYEQYF
CDR3nt: TGTGCCAGCGGAAGGCTGCGGGGGTATATGTACGAGCAGTACTTC

d_gene: .
v_gene: TRBV27
abundance: .
j_gene: TRBJ2-3
CDR3aa: CASSPFVGGGGTDTQYF
CDR3nt: TGTGCCAGCAGTCCGTTCGTAGGTGGGGGCGGGACAGATACGCAGTATTTT

d_gene: .
v_gene: TRBV19
abundance: few
j_gene: TRBJ1-1
CDR3aa: CASSDTGPWGTEAFF
CDR3nt: TGTGCCAGTAGTGACACAGGGCCCTGGGGCACTGAAGCTTTCTTT

d_gene: .
v_gene: TRBV11-3
abundance: few
j_gene: TRBJ2-5
CDR3aa: CASSLVRSETQYF
CDR3nt: TGTGCCAGCAGCTTAGTTCGTTCGGAGACCCAGTACTTC

d_gene: .
v_gene: TRBV11-2
abundance: few
j_gene: TRBJ2-7
CDR3aa: CASSPGQGRSEQYF
CDR3nt: TGTGCCAGCAGCCCAGGTCAAGGGAGGTCCGAGCAGTACTTC

d_gene: TRBD1
v_gene: TRBV5-1
abundance: .
j_gene: TRBJ2-2
CDR3aa: CASSQTGQLTGELFF
CDR3nt: TGCGCCAGCAGCCAAACGGGACAGTTGACCGGGGAGCTGTTTTTT

d_gene: .
v_gene: TRBV13
abundance: .
j_gene: TRBJ1-5
CDR3aa: CASSLGAGQPQHF
CDR3nt: TGTGCCAGCAGCTTAGGGGCAGGCCAGCCCCAGCATTTT

d_gene: .
v_gene: TRBV7-2
abundance: many
j_gene: TRBJ2-5
CDR3aa: CASSLVARGETQYF
CDR3nt: TGTGCCAGCAGCTTAGTGGCCAGGGGAGAGACCCAGTACTTC

d_gene: TRBD1
v_gene: TRBV5-1
abundance: many
j_gene: TRBJ1-2
CDR3aa: CASRPAGTGGYTF
CDR3nt: TGCGCCAGCAGGCCGGCAGGGACAGGCGGCTACACCTTC

d_gene: .
v_gene: TRBV7-2
abundance: many
j_gene: TRBJ2-2
CDR3aa: CASSLDRPHTGELFF
CDR3nt: TGTGCCAGCAGCTTAGACAGACCCCACACCGGGGAGCTGTTTTTT

d_gene: TRBD2
v_gene: TRBV4-2
abundance: .
j_gene: TRBJ2-4
CDR3aa: CASSQDRSGRAYIQYF
CDR3nt: TGTGCCAGCAGCCAAGATAGGAGCGGGAGAGCGTACATTCAGTACTTC

d_gene: .
v_gene: TRBV29-1
abundance: .
j_gene: TRBJ1-2
CDR3aa: CSVEDLATGYGYTF
CDR3nt: TGCAGCGTTGAAGATCTGGCCACTGGCTATGGCTACACCTTC

d_gene: TRBD1
v_gene: TRBV5-1
abundance: many
j_gene: TRBJ2-2
CDR3aa: CASSWGTDTGELFF
CDR3nt: TGCGCCAGCAGCTGGGGGACAGACACCGGGGAGCTGTTTTTT

d_gene: TRBD2
v_gene: TRBV2
abundance: .
j_gene: TRBJ2-1
CDR3aa: CASGGLAGVNEQFF
CDR3nt: TGTGCCAGTGGCGGACTAGCGGGAGTGAATGAGCAGTTCTTC

d_gene: TRBD2
v_gene: TRBV30
abundance: .
j_gene: TRBJ2-5
CDR3aa: CAWTGGLAPGETQYF
CDR3nt: TGTGCCTGGACGGGGGGACTAGCGCCCGGGGAGACCCAGTACTTC

d_gene: .
v_gene: TRBV5-1
abundance: many
j_gene: TRBJ2-3
CDR3aa: CASSLADTQYF
CDR3nt: TGCGCCAGCAGCTTGGCTGATACGCAGTATTTT

d_gene: .
v_gene: TRBV21-1
abundance: .
j_gene: TRBJ2-6
CDR3aa: CASSYTVISGANVLTF
CDR3nt: TGTGCCAGCAGCTATACAGTTATCTCTGGGGCCAACGTCCTGACTTTC

d_gene: .
v_gene: TRBV9
abundance: .
j_gene: TRBJ2-7
CDR3aa: CASSVGQSSYEQYF
CDR3nt: TGTGCCAGCAGCGTAGGCCAGTCTTCCTACGAGCAGTACTTC

d_gene: .
v_gene: TRBV2
abundance: few
j_gene: TRBJ2-1
CDR3aa: CASSEALASNEQFF
CDR3nt: TGTGCCAGCAGTGAAGCGCTGGCAAGCAATGAGCAGTTCTTC

d_gene: TRBD2
v_gene: TRBV12-5
abundance: many
j_gene: TRBJ2-3
CDR3aa: CASAGLAGTDTQYF
CDR3nt: TGTGCTAGTGCCGGACTAGCGGGCACAGATACGCAGTATTTT

d_gene: .
v_gene: TRBV7-9
abundance: .
j_gene: TRBJ2-1
CDR3aa: CASSLRGGTIGSYNEQFF
CDR3nt: TGTGCCAGCAGCTTAAGGGGCGGGACGATCGGCTCCTACAATGAGCAGTTCTTC

d_gene: .
v_gene: TRBV7-9
abundance: many
j_gene: TRBJ2-3
CDR3aa: CASSLDQGPDTQYF
CDR3nt: TGTGCCAGCAGCTTAGATCAGGGTCCAGATACGCAGTATTTT

d_gene: TRBD2
v_gene: TRBV30
abundance: .
j_gene: TRBJ2-1
CDR3aa: CAWSFSGRAKNEQFF
CDR3nt: TGTGCCTGGAGTTTCAGCGGGAGGGCCAAGAATGAGCAGTTCTTC

d_gene: .
v_gene: TRBV9
abundance: .
j_gene: TRBJ2-1
CDR3aa: CASSVATLGEQFF
CDR3nt: TGTGCCAGCAGCGTAGCTACCCTCGGCGAGCAGTTCTTC